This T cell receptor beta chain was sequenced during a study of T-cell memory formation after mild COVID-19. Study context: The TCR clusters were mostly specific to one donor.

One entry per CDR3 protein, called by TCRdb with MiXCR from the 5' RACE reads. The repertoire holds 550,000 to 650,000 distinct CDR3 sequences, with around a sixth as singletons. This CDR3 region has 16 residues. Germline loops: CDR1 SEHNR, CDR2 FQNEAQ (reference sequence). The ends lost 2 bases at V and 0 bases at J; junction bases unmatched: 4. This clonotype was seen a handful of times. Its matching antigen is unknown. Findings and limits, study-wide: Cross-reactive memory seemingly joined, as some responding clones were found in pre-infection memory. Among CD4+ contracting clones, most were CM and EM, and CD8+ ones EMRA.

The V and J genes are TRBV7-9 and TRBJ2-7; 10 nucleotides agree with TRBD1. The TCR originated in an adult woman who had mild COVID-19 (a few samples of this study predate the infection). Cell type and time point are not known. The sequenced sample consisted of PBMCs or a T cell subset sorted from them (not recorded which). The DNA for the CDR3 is TGTGCCAGCAGCTTATTGGGACAGGGGAACTCCTACGAGCAGTACTTC. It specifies CASSLLGQGNSYEQYF.